This T cell receptor beta chain is from a study of cytomegalovirus exposure and HLA in healthy donors. Whole-study results and caveats: Association of a missense DCLRE1C variant with TCR beta V- and J-gene trimming was reported in a later analysis.

60 Vbeta and 13 Jbeta primers were used in PCR. The repertoire was sequenced with immunoSEQ multiplex PCR; TCRdb's copy has only in-frame clones and lacks some. The data show roughly 200,000 clones, less than 80% seen once. V lost 2 bases to trimming and J lost 5 bases; unmatched junction nucleotides: 7. CDR3 length: 15 amino acids. Per the germline V gene, CDR1 is SGHDT and CDR2 is YYEEEE. As regards this clone: Its target is not known.

The TCR sequence derives from a woman under 40 in good health and CMV-seropositive. The chain couples TRBV5-6 to TRBJ1-2, with 9 bases aligning to TRBD1. The source material was PBMCs. CDR3 sequence reads: CASSLPQGAGYGYTF. In DNA, the CDR3 is TGTGCCAGCAGCTTACCACAGGGGGCAGGGTATGGCTACACCTTC.